Listed below are T cell receptor beta chains from one sample, sequenced in a study of T cells in Graves' hyperthyroidism and ophthalmopathy. TCRdb processed the multiplex PCR reads anew with MiXCR; each CDR3 protein has one entry. Seen here are more than 300,000 distinct CDR3 sequences, approximately 13% observed once, and the top ten hold about 9.1%. Input material: blood. The receptor source for this set is a woman aged 18-30 years with Graves' hyperthyroidism. Both conserved end residues are part of each CDR3. D genes are given only for firm matches. The listing skips clone size in some rows; elsewhere it reads once, few, many or a size class.

-	few	TRBV29-1	TRBJ1-2	CSVGALAGVLDGYTF	TGCAGCGTTGGAGCTCTGGCAGGGGTATTGGATGGCTACACCTTC
-	-	TRBV5-5	TRBJ2-1	CASSLGGGQPINEQFF	TGTGCCAGCAGCCTCGGCGGGGGACAACCGATCAATGAGCAGTTCTTC
-	many	TRBV3-1	TRBJ1-1	CASSHASGARGTEAFF	TGTGCCAGCAGCCATGCCTCGGGGGCGCGTGGCACTGAAGCTTTCTTT
-	-	TRBV28	TRBJ1-1	CASSLRSRRHTEAFF	TGTGCCAGCAGTTTACGATCGCGACGGCACACTGAAGCTTTCTTT
-	many	TRBV7-3	TRBJ2-3	CASSLTGGADTQYF	TGTGCCAGCAGCTTAACAGGGGGGGCAGATACGCAGTATTTT
-	many	TRBV5-6	TRBJ1-3	CASSLVGPSGNTIYF	TGTGCCAGCAGCTTGGTAGGGCCCTCTGGAAACACCATATATTTT
-	many	TRBV3-1	TRBJ1-4	CASSPDGEKLFF	TGTGCCAGCAGCCCTGATGGCGAAAAACTGTTTTTT
TRBD2	-	TRBV20-1	TRBJ2-1	CSAGTSPNEQFF	TGCAGTGCCGGGACTAGCCCCAATGAGCAGTTCTTC
-	many	TRBV3-1	TRBJ1-4	CASSPYNEKLFF	TGTGCCAGCTCACCATACAATGAAAAACTGTTTTTT
-	many	TRBV6-2/TRBV6-3	TRBJ1-1	CASSYDPGVSSEAFF	TGTGCCAGCAGTTACGACCCAGGGGTCAGTTCTGAAGCTTTCTTT
-	-	TRBV30	TRBJ2-2	CAWSVRGLNPGELFF	TGTGCCTGGAGTGTAAGGGGATTAAACCCCGGGGAGCTGTTTTTT
TRBD2	-	TRBV5-1	TRBJ2-1	CASSPHPRGGPSSYNEQFF	TGCGCCAGCAGCCCTCATCCGCGGGGGGGCCCTAGCTCCTACAATGAGCAGTTCTTC
-	-	TRBV20-1	TRBJ1-2	CSASIGGSYGYTF	TGCAGTGCATCAATCGGGGGATCCTATGGCTACACCTTC
TRBD2	many	TRBV11-2	TRBJ2-1	CASSLGLAGGPVNEQFF	TGTGCCAGCAGCTTAGGACTAGCGGGAGGGCCGGTCAATGAGCAGTTCTTC
-	many	TRBV18	TRBJ2-7	CASSPAGGSYEQYF	TGTGCCAGCTCACCCGCCGGGGGATCCTACGAGCAGTACTTC
TRBD2	few	TRBV20-1	TRBJ2-5	CSASGGGETQYF	TGCAGTGCTAGCGGGGGGGGTGAGACCCAGTACTTC
TRBD1	many	TRBV7-3	TRBJ1-5	CASSELQGSNQPQHF	TGTGCCAGCAGCGAGCTACAGGGGAGCAATCAGCCCCAGCATTTT
-	many	TRBV28	TRBJ2-1	CASRSSYNEQFF	TGTGCCAGCAGAAGCTCCTACAATGAGCAGTTCTTC
TRBD1	-	TRBV20-1	TRBJ1-5	CSARGSGTGDFYSNQPQHF	TGCAGTGCTAGAGGGTCCGGGACAGGGGATTTCTATAGCAATCAGCCCCAGCATTTT
-	many	TRBV7-8	TRBJ1-1	CASRGWGARGNTEAFF	TGTGCCAGCAGAGGCTGGGGAGCTCGGGGGAACACTGAAGCTTTCTTT
TRBD1	few	TRBV7-6	TRBJ2-7	CASSLEGQGRHEQYF	TGTGCCAGCAGCTTAGAGGGACAGGGACGACACGAGCAGTACTTC
TRBD1	many	TRBV7-8	TRBJ2-5	CASSLRTGRPQETQYF	TGTGCCAGCAGCTTAAGGACAGGAAGGCCCCAAGAGACCCAGTACTTC
-	few	TRBV9	TRBJ2-5	CASSVGGEETQYF	TGTGCCAGCAGCGTAGGGGGGGAAGAGACCCAGTACTTC
-	many	TRBV20-1	TRBJ1-1	CRMFNNTEAFF	TGCAGGATGTTTAATAACACTGAAGCTTTCTTT
-	many	TRBV29-1	TRBJ2-1	CSVHSYFEQFF	TGCAGCGTTCATAGCTACTTTGAGCAGTTCTTC
-	many	TRBV18	TRBJ1-4	CASSSENEKLFF	TGTGCCAGCTCATCCGAGAATGAAAAACTGTTTTTT
-	many	TRBV5-1	TRBJ2-2	CASSLQGGRANTGELFF	TGCGCCAGCAGCTTGCAGGGGGGCCGGGCGAACACCGGGGAGCTGTTTTTT
TRBD1	-	TRBV6-2/TRBV6-3	TRBJ1-1	CASAARDRGLNTEAFF	TGTGCCAGCGCAGCCCGGGACAGGGGGTTGAACACTGAAGCTTTCTTT
TRBD2	few	TRBV9	TRBJ2-5	CASSAHSGLAGVDETQYF	TGTGCCAGCAGCGCCCACTCGGGACTAGCGGGAGTTGACGAGACCCAGTACTTC
-	-	TRBV9	TRBJ2-2	CASSVGRQLTGELFF	TGTGCCAGCAGCGTTGGCCGGCAACTCACCGGGGAGCTGTTTTTT
-	many	TRBV20-1	TRBJ1-2	CSARKSDGDYGYTF	TGCAGTGCTAGGAAGTCGGACGGCGACTATGGCTACACCTTC
TRBD1	-	TRBV19	TRBJ2-7	CASTGTGTYEQYF	TGTGCCAGCACCGGGACAGGGACCTACGAGCAGTACTTC
-	many	TRBV13	TRBJ2-7	CASSLGVPSYEQYF	TGTGCCAGCAGCTTAGGGGTTCCCTCCTACGAGCAGTACTTC
-	few	TRBV29-1	TRBJ2-6	CSVEGGSGANVLTF	TGCAGCGTTGAAGGTGGGTCTGGGGCCAACGTCCTGACTTTC
-	-	TRBV6-2/TRBV6-3	TRBJ2-7	CASSVELTYEQYF	TGTGCCAGCAGTGTTGAACTGACCTACGAGCAGTACTTC
-	many	TRBV3-1	TRBJ1-2	CASSHPGRPGLYTF	TGTGCCAGCAGCCACCCCGGACGGCCTGGGCTCTACACCTTC
-	many	TRBV7-9	TRBJ2-4	CASTPGAENIQYF	TGTGCCAGCACCCCAGGGGCGGAAAACATTCAGTACTTC
TRBD1	many	TRBV6-2/TRBV6-3	TRBJ1-1	CASSSLATGADTEAFF	TGTGCCAGCAGCTCCCTCGCGACAGGGGCGGACACTGAAGCTTTCTTT
-	many	TRBV2	TRBJ2-7	CASSEAGAAEQYF	TGTGCCAGCAGTGAAGCAGGGGCGGCCGAGCAGTACTTC
TRBD2	many	TRBV7-3	TRBJ2-3	CASSLPGGTSDNLLYF	TGTGCCAGCAGCTTACCCGGAGGGACTAGCGACAATCTTCTGTATTTT
-	many	TRBV7-9	TRBJ1-1	CASSFPQNTEAFF	TGTGCCAGCAGCTTCCCACAGAACACTGAAGCTTTCTTT
-	few	TRBV5-5	TRBJ1-1	CASSSQQGGTEAFF	TGTGCCAGCAGCTCCCAGCAGGGCGGCACTGAAGCTTTCTTT
-	many	TRBV7-8	TRBJ1-1	CASSLTNGYDTEAFF	TGTGCCAGCAGCCTAACCAATGGTTACGACACTGAAGCTTTCTTT
-	few	TRBV5-6	TRBJ2-1	CASSSAPNEQFF	TGTGCCAGCAGCTCGGCCCCCAATGAGCAGTTCTTC
TRBD1	few	TRBV7-9	TRBJ1-4	CASSSQGGGNEKLFF	TGTGCCAGCAGCTCGCAAGGGGGCGGCAATGAAAAACTGTTTTTT
TRBD2	many	TRBV29-1	TRBJ2-5	CSVELAEVETQYF	TGCAGCGTTGAACTAGCGGAGGTGGAGACCCAGTACTTC
-	many	TRBV28	TRBJ1-2	CASSSLDGYTF	TGTGCCAGCAGTTCCTTGGATGGCTACACCTTC
-	many	TRBV11-2	TRBJ1-3	CASSSFDGGNTIYF	TGTGCCAGCAGCTCTTTTGATGGTGGAAACACCATATATTTT
-	few	TRBV27	TRBJ2-2	CASKRAPTGELFF	TGTGCCAGCAAGCGGGCCCCCACCGGGGAGCTGTTTTTT
-	many	TRBV2	TRBJ1-2	CASSEERRNGYTF	TGTGCCAGCAGTGAAGAAAGAAGAAACGGCTACACCTTC
TRBD1	few	TRBV7-9	TRBJ2-7	CASSPGQATHEQYF	TGTGCCAGCAGCCCAGGACAGGCTACACACGAGCAGTACTTC
TRBD2	many	TRBV10-3	TRBJ2-7	CAISESPLAGGPHEQYF	TGTGCCATCAGTGAGTCCCCACTAGCGGGAGGCCCCCACGAGCAGTACTTC
-	-	TRBV4-2	TRBJ1-2	CASSQDLSDYGYTF	TGTGCCAGCAGCCAAGATTTGAGTGACTATGGCTACACCTTC
-	many	TRBV28	TRBJ1-2	CASSSAGSNYGYTF	TGTGCCAGCAGTTCAGCGGGCTCGAACTATGGCTACACCTTC
TRBD2	many	TRBV30	TRBJ2-5	CAWSDGAGVAKTQYF	TGTGCCTGGAGCGATGGAGCGGGAGTCGCGAAGACCCAGTACTTC